The rows below give T cell receptor beta chains drawn from one sample of a study of shared clonotypes between healthy human individuals. Here immunoSEQ multiplex PCR was the method, and the copy in TCRdb shows in-frame clones only, minus some. The sample carries roughly 700,000 clones, roughly 87% recorded once. Sequencing was performed on memory CD8+ T cells from PBMCs. These receptor sequences come from a man aged 18 to 30 in good health. Some clones in this sample may be carry-over from other donors' samples. Both conserved end residues are part of each CDR3. Fields, in order: clone size, V gene, J gene, CDR3 protein. Expanded clones get a size class; other rows say once, few or many, or leave the size out.

clone size: -
V gene: TRBV4-3
J gene: TRBJ1-4
CDR3 protein: CASSQADRAGEKLFF

clone size: -
V gene: TRBV27
J gene: TRBJ2-1
CDR3 protein: CASSGLLGRSTYNEQFF

clone size: -
V gene: TRBV7-9
J gene: TRBJ2-5
CDR3 protein: CASRILGETQYF

clone size: few
V gene: TRBV5-6
J gene: TRBJ1-6
CDR3 protein: CASSSQGNSPLHF

clone size: -
V gene: TRBV27
J gene: TRBJ2-7
CDR3 protein: CASSLFSDSSYEQYF

clone size: -
V gene: TRBV27
J gene: TRBJ2-7
CDR3 protein: CASSLLGGGRPYEQYF

clone size: -
V gene: TRBV29-1
J gene: TRBJ2-7
CDR3 protein: CSGLAGAYEQYF

clone size: -
V gene: TRBV2
J gene: TRBJ2-3
CDR3 protein: CASSELAGGRGITDTQYF

clone size: once
V gene: TRBV2
J gene: TRBJ1-1
CDR3 protein: CACNPLGSTEAFF

clone size: -
V gene: TRBV6-5
J gene: TRBJ2-1
CDR3 protein: CASSYSDKGYEQFF

clone size: -
V gene: TRBV29-1
J gene: TRBJ2-5
CDR3 protein: CSVEDLGQAVETQYF

clone size: -
V gene: TRBV9
J gene: TRBJ2-7
CDR3 protein: CASSVGSGPYEQYF

clone size: -
V gene: TRBV30
J gene: TRBJ1-5
CDR3 protein: CAWSVRSGGDQPQHF

clone size: -
V gene: TRBV11-3
J gene: TRBJ2-7
CDR3 protein: CASSSRQGPLEQYF

clone size: -
V gene: TRBV7-2
J gene: TRBJ1-5
CDR3 protein: CASRETGKAGTQHF

clone size: -
V gene: TRBV2
J gene: TRBJ1-2
CDR3 protein: CASSHRDFYGYTF

clone size: few
V gene: TRBV9
J gene: TRBJ2-7
CDR3 protein: CASSVGGFSYEQYF

clone size: -
V gene: TRBV6-5
J gene: TRBJ1-5
CDR3 protein: CASSYSRGDQPQHF

clone size: -
V gene: TRBV6-1
J gene: TRBJ1-2
CDR3 protein: CASSQTGTNYGYTF

clone size: -
V gene: TRBV5-1
J gene: TRBJ2-6
CDR3 protein: CASSLDEGQGGTGANVLTF